This paragraph covers one TCR beta chain sequence. This record belongs to a study of blood T cell repertoires in COVID-19. Study-level information: Whether acute or convalescent, the COVID-19 samples came from the United States, Italy and Spain.

In the original processing: Cell counts per sample came from amplifying reference gene primers. Some clones are missing from TCRdb's copy, which holds only in-frame ones; the method was immunoSEQ multiplex PCR. V, J and clone size reflect that table, while D and trimming were determined from the DNA. The sample consists of 150,000 to 200,000 clones, 80% to 90% of them appearing once. V lost 4 bases to trimming and J lost 0 bases, with 9 bases between them. Germline V gene data show CDR1 as KGHSY and CDR2 as FQNENV. The CDR3 has 14 residues. The chain has TRBV16 and TRBJ1-2; D is unclear. Sequencing was done on a sample of peripheral blood. This sequence was found in a human donor with active or convalescent COVID-19. The donor label of this sample is uncertain. CDR3 nucleotides: TGTGCCAGCAGCCCTGCAGTTTCTAACTATGGCTACACCTTC. Residues: CASSPAVSNYGYTF.